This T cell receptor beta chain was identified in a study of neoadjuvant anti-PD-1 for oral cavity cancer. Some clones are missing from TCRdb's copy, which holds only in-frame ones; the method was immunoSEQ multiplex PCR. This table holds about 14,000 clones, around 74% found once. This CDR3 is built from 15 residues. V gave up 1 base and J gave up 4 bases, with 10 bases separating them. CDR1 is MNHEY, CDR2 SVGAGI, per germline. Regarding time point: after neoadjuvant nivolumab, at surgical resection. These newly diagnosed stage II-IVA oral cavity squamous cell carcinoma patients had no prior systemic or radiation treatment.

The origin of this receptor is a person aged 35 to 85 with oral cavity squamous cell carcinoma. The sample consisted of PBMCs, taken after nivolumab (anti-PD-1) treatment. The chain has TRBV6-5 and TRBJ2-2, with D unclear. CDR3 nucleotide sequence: TGTGCCAGCAGTTACTTGGGCCCGACCACCGGGGAGCTGTTTTTT. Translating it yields CASSYLGPTTGELFF.